The 18 T cell receptor beta chains below all came from one sample that was sequenced in a study of cytomegalovirus exposure and HLA in healthy donors. The study ran its PCR with 60 Vbeta and 13 Jbeta primers. Generated by immunoSEQ multiplex PCR, the TCRdb table keeps only in-frame clones and is missing some. The sample shows under 150,000 clones, around 78% of them seen only once. The sequencing input was PBMCs. The receptors derive from a woman in her 30s in good health and CMV-seropositive.

Here the CDR3 reads CASSSPVGGTSGGADTQYF. CDR3 nucleotides: TGCGCCAGCAGCTCCCCGGTGGGGGGGACTAGCGGGGGCGCAGATACGCAGTATTTT. V gene TRBV5-1 combines with J gene TRBJ2-3; TRBD2 matches 14 bases. Germline lookup yields CDR1 SGHRS and CDR2 YFSETQ. V trimming: 3 bases; J trimming: 4 bases; junction bases outside the gene matches: 13. The CDR3 is 19 residues long.

The count of this clone is one. The DNA of the CDR3 is TGTGCCAGCAGCTCTCGCGGGCCCTACACAGATACGCAGTATTTT. Translated, it gives CASSSRGPYTDTQYF. The V gene is TRBV7-2, the J gene TRBJ2-3, with D possibly TRBD2 on 5 matching bases. The germline V gene encodes CDR1 SGHTA and CDR2 FQGNSA. V was shortened by 4 bases and J by 2 bases, with 13 bases between the two germline ends. This CDR3 has 15 residues.

This clone was seen more than once but under ten times. Written as DNA, the CDR3 is TGTGCCAGCAGCTTATTTGGACAGGACAGTTACGAGCAGTACTTC. Its translation is CASSLFGQDSYEQYF. The V and J genes are TRBV7-9 and TRBJ2-7, with 7 bases aligning to TRBD1. V gave up 2 bases and J gave up 4 bases; unmatched junction bases: 8. The germline gives CDR1 SEHNR, CDR2 FQNEAQ (reference sequence). This CDR3 comprises 15 residues.

This chain connects TRBV28 to TRBJ2-5, with TRBD2 as a possible D gene (5 bases). V lost 7 bases, J lost 7 bases, and 10 bases lay in between. The CDR3 contains 11 residues. Germline CDR1 reads MDHEN; CDR2 reads SYDVKM. CDR3: CASMLRGTQYF. In nucleotides, the CDR3 is TGTGCCAGCATGCTACGGGGGACCCAGTACTTC.

The V call is TRBV2, the J call TRBJ1-4; D may be TRBD1 (6 bases). The germline CDR1 and CDR2 sequences are SNHLY and FYNNEI. The CDR3 spans 14 residues. V was trimmed by 6 bases and J by 12 bases, leaving 20 bases between them. The CDR3 bases are TGTGCCAGCAGGGGGGAGGGGGGGCCGATGGAACTGTTTTTT. It codes for CASRGEGGPMELFF.

The rearrangement uses TRBV4-1 and TRBJ1-2; D call uncertain. The CDR3 extends over 15 amino acids. Trimming removed 5 bases at V and 6 bases at J, with 19 bases between. Germline assignment: CDR1 MGHRA and CDR2 YSYEKL. CDR3: CASSAAGTHTDGYTF. The CDR3 DNA is TGCGCCAGCAGCGCAGCGGGAACCCATACGGATGGCTACACCTTC.

V is TRBV7-9 and J is TRBJ2-5; 8 bases are shared with TRBD1. Germline loops: CDR1 SEHNR, CDR2 FQNEAQ (reference sequence). The CDR3 runs 16 residues. Trimming at V came to 5 bases and at J to 2 bases, leaving 10 bases not matched to a gene. The CDR3 here is CASSRTGGRGQETQYF. The CDR3 DNA sequence: TGTGCCAGCAGCAGAACAGGGGGTCGGGGACAAGAGACCCAGTACTTC.

In this sample, this clone turned up once. This chain connects TRBV28 to TRBJ1-1; D possibly corresponds to TRBD1 (6 bases). V gave up 6 bases and J gave up 3 bases, with 11 bases separating them. Germline assignment: CDR1 MDHEN and CDR2 SYDVKM. The CDR3 contains 13 residues. CDR3 bases: TGTGCCAGCAGAGGGACAACCTACACTGAAGCTTTCTTT. The encoded protein is CASRGTTYTEAFF. Together with reference TRBV28 and TRBJ1-1, the CDR3 gives the full variable domain: DVKVTQSSRYLVKRTGEKVFLECVQDMDHENMFWYRQDPGLGLRLIYFSYDVKMKEKGDIPEGYSVSREKKERFSLILESASTNQTSMYLCASRGTTYTEAFFGQGTRLTVV.

The CDR3 DNA is TGTGCCAGCAGCGTTAGTTCGGGAGGGTACAATGAGCAGTTCTTC. Protein: CASSVSSGGYNEQFF. The genes are TRBV9 and TRBJ2-1, with 8 bases identical to TRBD2. The germline CDR1 and CDR2 sequences are SGDLS and YYNGEE. CDR3 size: 15 residues. V shed 2 bases and J 4 bases; nucleotides not matched to a gene: 5. The whole variable domain, remainder taken from reference TRBV9 and TRBJ2-1, is DSGVTQTPKHLITATGQRVTLRCSPRSGDLSVYWYQQSLDQGLQFLIQYYNGEERAKGNILERFSAQQFPDLHSELNLSSLELGDSALYFCASSVSSGGYNEQFFGPGTRLTVL.

V gene TRBV19 combines with J gene TRBJ1-2; no clear D gene. From germline, CDR1 is LNHDA and CDR2 SQIVND (reference sequence). The CDR3 has 11 residues. With 8 bases removed from V and 5 bases from J, the gap between germline ends came to 9 bases. The CDR3 spells CASEAYYGYTF. The CDR3 nucleotides are TGTGCCAGTGAGGCCTATTATGGCTACACCTTC.

The genes are TRBV11-2 and TRBJ2-2; unclear D gene. The CDR3 consists of 13 residues. Trimming cost V 4 bases and J 4 bases, with 7 bases left between them. Germline loops: CDR1 SGHAT, CDR2 FQNNGV. In DNA form, the CDR3 reads TGTGCCAGCAGCTCCTCTCTCACCGGGGAGCTGTTTTTT. It translates to CASSSSLTGELFF.

J is TRBJ1-6 and V is TRBV2, with 8 bases identical to TRBD1. The CDR3 runs 15 residues. Germline V lookup: CDR1 SNHLY, CDR2 FYNNEI. After removal of 3 bases from V and 6 bases from J, the junction contained 4 bases not matched to a gene. This CDR3 reads CASSEEQGGNSPLHF. Written as DNA, the CDR3 is TGTGCCAGCAGTGAGGAACAGGGGGGTAATTCACCCCTCCACTTT.

The chain couples TRBV4-1 to TRBJ2-1, with D maybe TRBD1 (5 bases). With 0 bases removed from V and 9 bases from J, the gap between germline ends came to 15 bases. The CDR3 consists of 15 residues. Germline V lookup: CDR1 MGHRA, CDR2 YSYEKL. The CDR3 DNA is TGCGCCAGCAGCCAAGACCCAGGGATCGGCGGTGAGCAGTTCTTC. As protein: CASSQDPGIGGEQFF.

The V gene is TRBV5-6, the J gene TRBJ1-3, with 10 bases matching TRBD1. The CDR3 totals 13 residues. Germline V gene data show CDR1 as SGHDT and CDR2 as YYEEEE. The V and J ends lost 4 bases and 6 bases, in that order; junction bases with no gene match: 1. CDR3 sequence reads: CASSRQGANTIYF. The DNA of the CDR3 is TGTGCCAGCAGCCGACAGGGGGCAAACACCATATATTTT.

This clone was seen only a few times. This chain connects TRBV5-6 to TRBJ1-2; weak D call: TRBD1 (6 bases). The length of the CDR3 is 15 residues. Germline V CDR1 and CDR2: SGHDT, YYEEEE. V was shortened by 0 bases and J by 2 bases, with 11 bases between the two germline ends. CDR3 nucleotide sequence: TGTGCCAGCAGCTTGGGGGGGGGCCCGAACTATGGCTACACCTTC. Amino acid sequence: CASSLGGGPNYGYTF.

The chain combines TRBV6-6 with TRBJ2-1; the D gene is possibly TRBD1 (7 bases). Germline V CDR1 and CDR2: MNHNY, SVGAGI (reference sequence). This CDR3 is built from 15 residues. Trimming cost V 5 bases and J 3 bases, with 14 bases left between them. CDR3 sequence: CASSNTRDSYNEQFF. The CDR3 DNA follows: TGTGCCAGCAGTAACACGCGGGACAGCTACAATGAGCAGTTCTTC.

The chain joins TRBV6-5 to TRBJ1-5, with D perhaps matching TRBD1 (5 bases). Germline values: CDR1 MNHEY, CDR2 SVGAGI. Trimming took 6 bases from V and 7 from J, leaving 13 bases between them. The CDR3 runs to 13 residues. The CDR3 nucleotides read TGTGCCAGCAGGCCAGCAGGGAACCAGCCCCAGCATTTT. Translated: CASRPAGNQPQHF.

CDR3 region: CASSLGSSGRYTGELFF. The CDR3 DNA reads TGTGCCAGCAGCTTGGGGAGTAGCGGACGGTACACCGGGGAGCTGTTTTTT. The genes are TRBV5-4 and TRBJ2-2, with D possibly TRBD2 on 6 matching bases. Trimming cost V 0 bases and J 3 bases, with 15 bases left between them. This CDR3 contains 17 residues. The germline CDR1 and CDR2 sequences are SGHNT and YYREEE (reference sequence). Together with reference TRBV5-4 and TRBJ2-2, the CDR3 gives the full variable domain: ETGVTQSPTHLIKTRGQQVTLRCSSQSGHNTVSWYQQALGQGPQFIFQYYREEENGRGNFPPRFSGLQFPNYSSELNVNALELDDSALYLCASSLGSSGRYTGELFFGEGSRLTVL.